The 29 T cell receptor beta chains below come from one sample, sequenced in a study of cytomegalovirus exposure and HLA in healthy donors (dated by TCRdb to 2015 to 2018). The protocol used for the library was the immunoSEQ multiplex PCR assay. For the multiplex PCR, a mixture combining 60 forward primers for TCR Vbeta segments and 13 reverse primers for TCR Jbeta segments was used. TCRdb stores this immuneACCESS table with in-frame sequences only. Part of the clones is absent; in the studies checked, under half of the shortfall reflects unresolved V genes, and no reason is known for the rest. The sample records over 150,000 clones, approximately 78% of which are singletons. The top ten clones comprise 8.5% of the sample. The sample consisted of PBMCs. These receptors came from a male donor in good health and CMV-seropositive.

The chain carries TRBV9 and TRBJ1-1; D is unclear. V lost 2 bases to trimming and J lost 0 bases, with 17 bases between them. Germline values: CDR1 SGDLS, CDR2 YYNGEE. The CDR3 sequence is 17 residues long. The CDR3 loop is CASSVGGPDVVNTEAFF. The CDR3, as DNA: TGTGCCAGCAGCGTCGGTGGGCCAGACGTTGTGAACACTGAAGCTTTCTTT.

Comments on this clone: Germline and junction disagree at one end, which may indicate a read error. V usage is TRBV20-1 and J usage is TRBJ1-2, with 9 bases that match TRBD1. This CDR3 has 11 residues. Germline CDR1 and CDR2: DFQATT and SNEGSKA (reference sequence). The CDR3 here is CNPGQGTGYTF. CDR3 coding DNA: TGTAACCCGGGACAGGGAACGGGCTACACCTTC.

The V gene is TRBV4-3, the J gene TRBJ2-7; 8 nucleotides align to TRBD1. This CDR3 comprises 14 residues. The J segment lost 5 bases and the V segment lost 1 base, leaving 4 bases of the junction unmatched. Germline lookup yields CDR1 LGHNA and CDR2 YSLEER. In DNA, the CDR3 is TGCGCCAGCAGCCAAGTAACAGGGGGTAACGAGCAGTACTTC. This sequence encodes CASSQVTGGNEQYF.

The chain recombines TRBV5-1 with TRBJ2-1; D perhaps matches TRBD2 (6 bases). Trimming pared 0 bases from V and 1 base from J, leaving 8 bases between. The CDR3 is 15 amino acids. Germline V gives CDR1 SGHRS, CDR2 YFSETQ. The CDR3 nucleotides read TGCGCCAGCAGCTTGGGGGGACTTTCCTACAATGAGCAGTTCTTC. Its protein is CASSLGGLSYNEQFF.

The gene calls are TRBV4-3 and TRBJ1-2; TRBD1 matches 7 bases. Germline V lookup: CDR1 LGHNA, CDR2 YSLEER. This CDR3 has 17 residues. V was clipped by 5 bases and J by 0 bases; unmatched bases: 12. CDR3 residues: CASSETGSRPTNYGYTF. CDR3 nucleotide sequence: TGCGCCAGCAGCGAGACAGGGAGCCGACCGACTAACTATGGCTACACCTTC.

The chain carries TRBV7-2 and TRBJ1-1, with D tentatively TRBD1 (6 bases). Germline V gives CDR1 SGHTA, CDR2 FQGNSA. The V end lost 1 base, the J end lost 2 bases, and 14 bases lay between the germline ends. This CDR3 has 16 amino acids. The CDR3 DNA reads TGTGCCAGCAGCTTAGACGAACCGGGACACAACACTGAAGCTTTCTTT. Amino acids: CASSLDEPGHNTEAFF.

The genes are TRBV19 and TRBJ1-2, with D hard to call. CDR3 size: 12 residues. Germline-derived CDR1 and CDR2 are LNHDA and SQIVND (reference sequence). The germline V and J ends were trimmed by 5 bases and 7 bases, with 11 bases remaining between them. CDR3 bases: TGTGCCAGTAGTGCGAGACATGTTGGCTACACCTTC. The encoded protein is CASSARHVGYTF.

The V and J genes are TRBV28 and TRBJ1-1, with 12 bases aligning to TRBD1. Trimming cost V 6 bases and J 6 bases; bases outside gene matches: 5. The length of the CDR3 is 14 residues. In germline, CDR1 is MDHEN, CDR2 SYDVKM. The CDR3 DNA follows: TGTGCCAGCAGACGGGACAGGGGGCGTTCTGAAGCTTTCTTT. Encoded protein: CASRRDRGRSEAFF.

The rearrangement uses TRBV4-1 and TRBJ2-4, with D unclear. V was cut by 3 bases and J by 9 bases, with 12 bases left in between. The CDR3 has 13 amino acids. In germline, CDR1 is MGHRA, CDR2 YSYEKL. This CDR3 reads CASSQGVQAIQYF. DNA of the CDR3: TGCGCCAGCAGCCAGGGTGTCCAGGCCATTCAGTACTTC.

This clone was observed a few times. J is TRBJ2-5 and V is TRBV4-1; 7 bases align to TRBD1. This CDR3 is built from 15 residues. Germline CDR1 MGHRA, CDR2 YSYEKL. The ends lost 0 bases at V and 2 bases at J; junction bases unmatched: 3. The CDR3 region has the DNA TGCGCCAGCAGCCAAGATAGCAGGGGGCAAGAGACCCAGTACTTC. Translating gives CASSQDSRGQETQYF.

The V call is TRBV10-3, the J call TRBJ1-5; D is uncertain. CDR1 is ENHRY, CDR2 SYGVKD, per germline. V was cut by 11 bases and J by 4 bases, with 12 bases left in between. The CDR3 covers 12 residues. DNA for the CDR3: TGTGCCGCCGGCCAGGATAATCAGCCCCAGCATTTT. Translating it yields CAAGQDNQPQHF.

V is TRBV7-9 and J is TRBJ2-2; the D gene is possibly TRBD1 (6 bases). Trimming cost V 4 bases and J 6 bases, with 12 bases left between them. The CDR3 runs to 14 residues. The germline V gene has CDR1 SEHNR and CDR2 FQNEAQ (reference sequence). The CDR3 region is CASSYQGTPGELFF. DNA of the CDR3: TGTGCCAGCAGCTACCAGGGGACGCCCGGGGAGCTGTTTTTT.

In this sample, this clone turned up once. V is TRBV5-1 and J is TRBJ2-1; 10 positions agree with TRBD2. This CDR3 has 14 amino acids. CDR1 is SGHRS, CDR2 YFSETQ, per germline. The junction had 4 bases not matched to a gene; V was cut back by 1 base and J by 9 bases. CDR3 nucleotide sequence: TGCGCCAGCAGCTTGACTAGCGGGACTACTGAGCAGTTCTTC. Protein sequence: CASSLTSGTTEQFF.

This clone was seen once. The gene calls are TRBV27 and TRBJ2-2, with a possible D match to TRBD2 (7 bases). Germline values: CDR1 MNHEY, CDR2 SMNVEV (reference sequence). Trimming removed 0 bases at V and 4 bases at J, with 15 bases between. The CDR3 spans 17 residues. CDR3 in amino acids: CASSLSGGGGVTGELFF. CDR3 DNA: TGTGCCAGCAGTTTATCAGGCGGGGGCGGTGTCACCGGGGAGCTGTTTTTT.

J is TRBJ1-4 and V is TRBV30; 9 bases are shared with TRBD1. Germline CDR1 reads GTSNPN; CDR2 reads SVGIG (reference sequence). The CDR3 runs 14 residues. Losses at the gene ends were 7 bases for V and 2 bases for J; bases not matched to a gene: 5. The CDR3 nucleotides are TGTGCCTCAGGACAGGGGCGGACTAATGAAAAACTGTTTTTT. Translation gives CASGQGRTNEKLFF.

The J gene is TRBJ1-1, the V gene TRBV19; D possibly corresponds to TRBD1 (5 bases). Germline assignment: CDR1 LNHDA and CDR2 SQIVND (reference sequence). This CDR3 has 14 residues. Trimming pared 3 bases from V and 8 bases from J, leaving 16 bases between. The CDR3 sequence: CASSIPAGKGEAFF. The CDR3 DNA follows: TGTGCCAGTAGTATTCCCGCAGGGAAGGGAGAAGCTTTCTTT.

This sequence joins TRBV13 and TRBJ2-7, with 8 bases that match TRBD2. V trimming: 5 bases; J trimming: 3 bases; junction bases outside the gene matches: 9. The germline gives CDR1 PRHDT, CDR2 FYEKMQ (reference sequence). The CDR3 length is 15 residues. The CDR3 spells CASSPRDSGNYEQYF. The CDR3 DNA is TGTGCCAGCAGCCCTCGAGATAGCGGGAACTACGAGCAGTACTTC.

The chain employs TRBV19 and TRBJ2-1; D is possibly TRBD1 (7 bases). V was trimmed by 6 bases and J by 1 base, leaving 13 bases between them. From germline, CDR1 is LNHDA and CDR2 SQIVND (reference sequence). The CDR3 runs to 15 residues. CDR3 in DNA: TGTGCCAGTAGAACTCAGGGGGGATCCTACAATGAGCAGTTCTTC. Amino acid sequence: CASRTQGGSYNEQFF.

J is TRBJ1-6 and V is TRBV6-1, with 7 bases aligning to TRBD1. The CDR3 sequence is 17 residues long. V shed 4 bases, J shed 3 bases, and the junction held 9 bases outside the gene matches. Germline lookup yields CDR1 MNHNS and CDR2 SASEGT. The CDR3 region is CASSVKGQLFYNSPLHF. The CDR3 bases are TGTGCCAGCAGTGTTAAGGGACAGCTTTTCTATAATTCACCCCTCCACTTT.

In its sample, this clone was seen once. The chain employs TRBV6-6 and TRBJ2-7, with 8 positions matching TRBD2. The germline V gene has CDR1 MNHNY and CDR2 SVGAGI (reference sequence). The CDR3 runs 14 residues. Losses at the gene ends were 0 bases for V and 2 bases for J; bases not matched to a gene: 0. DNA of the CDR3: TGTGCCAGCAGTTACTCTAGCGGGGCCTACGAGCAGTACTTC. This codes for CASSYSSGAYEQYF.

This chain joins TRBV27 and TRBJ2-5; maybe TRBD2 (6 bases). Germline CDR1 MNHEY, CDR2 SMNVEV (reference sequence). Trimming shortened V by 2 bases and J by 1 base, and 11 bases separated the two germline ends. This CDR3 contains 15 residues. In nucleotides, the CDR3 is TGTGCCAGCAGTTTAATGGCGGGGCTCCAAGAGACCCAGTACTTC. It translates to CASSLMAGLQETQYF.

The CDR3 nucleotides are TGTGCCACCAGCTCAGGGGGCACTGAAGCTTTCTTT. As protein: CATSSGGTEAFF. The V call is TRBV15, the J call TRBJ1-1; 7 nucleotides match TRBD1. Germline assignment: CDR1 LNHNV and CDR2 YYDKDF (reference sequence). The length of the CDR3 is 12 residues. V gave up 5 bases and J gave up 4 bases; unmatched junction bases: 1.

The sample holds one count of this clone. The V gene is TRBV5-6, the J gene TRBJ2-7; 10 bases agree with TRBD2. The CDR3 is 18 amino acids. Germline CDR1 and CDR2: SGHDT and YYEEEE. Trimming cost V 0 bases and J 2 bases; bases outside gene matches: 11. The CDR3 loop is CASSLGRLAGKATYEQYF. The CDR3 DNA reads as TGTGCCAGCAGCTTGGGAAGACTAGCGGGTAAAGCTACCTACGAGCAGTACTTC.

CDR3 sequence (DNA): TGTGCCAGCAGCCTCAGACGTCGCGGGGGGACCCAGTACTTC. Its protein product is CASSLRRRGGTQYF. The rearrangement uses TRBV7-8 and TRBJ2-5; TRBD2 agrees at 7 bases. The ends lost 5 bases at V and 7 bases at J; junction bases unmatched: 10. Germline V lookup: CDR1 SGHVS, CDR2 FQNEAQ. This CDR3 comprises 14 residues.

A single count supports this clone. Here the CDR3 DNA reads TGTGCCAGCAGCTTAGCGGACAGGGAGGCCTACGAGCAGTACTTC. Residues: CASSLADREAYEQYF. V gene TRBV7-2 combines with J gene TRBJ2-7, with 8 bases matching TRBD1. The CDR3 spans 15 residues. The germline gives CDR1 SGHTA, CDR2 FQGNSA. V gave up 0 bases and J gave up 2 bases; unmatched junction bases: 3.

The genes are TRBV5-1 and TRBJ2-7; 8 nucleotides line up with TRBD2. This CDR3 is 15 amino acids long. The J segment lost 4 bases and the V segment lost 0 bases, leaving 6 bases of the junction unmatched. CDR1 SGHRS and CDR2 YFSETQ come from the germline V gene. The CDR3: CASSLGISGVYEQYF. The CDR3 nucleotides are TGCGCCAGCAGCTTGGGTATTAGCGGGGTTTACGAGCAGTACTTC.

V gene TRBV11-2 combines with J gene TRBJ1-4, with 9 nucleotides matching TRBD1. The germline V gene encodes CDR1 SGHAT and CDR2 FQNNGV. This CDR3 spans 15 amino acids. With 3 bases clipped from V and 5 bases from J, the junction kept 4 bases outside the gene matches. The CDR3 coding sequence is TGTGCCAGCAGCTTTGGACAGGGGCCCAATGAAAAACTGTTTTTT. It codes for CASSFGQGPNEKLFF.

This clone is a singleton in its sample. V gene TRBV5-1 combines with J gene TRBJ2-1; the D gene is possibly TRBD1 (5 bases). The CDR3 covers 15 residues. The V gene's germline CDR1 is SGHRS and CDR2 YFSETQ. Trimming took 0 bases from V and 5 from J, leaving 12 bases between them. Written as DNA, the CDR3 is TGCGCCAGCAGCTTGGAAACAGGCAACAACAATGAGCAGTTCTTC. This sequence encodes CASSLETGNNNEQFF.

The chain is built from TRBV6-5 and TRBJ1-2; D is possibly TRBD1 (5 bases). Trimming left V 5 bases short and J 8 bases short, with 18 bases between. Per the germline V gene, CDR1 is MNHEY and CDR2 is SVGAGI. CDR3 length equals 14 residues. The CDR3 coding sequence is TGTGCCAGCAGTCGATTCCTCAGGGAGGAGGGCTACACCTTC. It encodes CASSRFLREEGYTF.